A single sample is the source of the 8 T cell receptor beta chains below, sequenced in a study of vaccination and CD4 T cells after COVID-19. Treatment reported: roughly 11-day PBMC culture with coronavirus spike peptide pools or control peptides (ViraFEST assay). The collection of CD4+ T cells from the unexposed donor took place before the COVID-19 pandemic (2011-2018). Cultured CD4+ T cell DNA underwent sequencing with the Oncomine TCR Beta short-read assay. TCRdb ran MiXCR on the PCR reads and lists one entry per CDR3 protein. The table lists about 5,400 distinct CDR3 sequences, approximately 36% of them singletons. These receptors' antigens are unknown. The sample comprised CD4+ T cells from blood, cultured in vitro. The receptors originated from a human donor in good health.

This clonotype was seen more than once but under ten times. The chain carries TRBV12-3 or TRBV12-4 and TRBJ1-5; TRBD1 aligns across 8 bases. CDR3 length: 15 residues. J was trimmed by 6 bases and V by 4 bases; bases with no gene match: 8. The CDR3: CASSSGQGKVQPQHF. CDR3 bases: TGTGCCAGCAGTTCCGGACAGGGCAAGGTTCAGCCCCAGCATTTT.

By its share, this clonotype is large (0.1 to 1%). The chain joins TRBV7-2 to TRBJ1-3; maybe TRBD1 (6 bases). Trimming cost V 5 bases and J 2 bases, with 13 bases left between them. Germline lookup yields CDR1 SGHTA and CDR2 FQGNSA. The CDR3 loop spans 15 amino acids. CDR3 amino acids: CASSQYRDTGNTIYF. DNA of the CDR3: TGTGCCAGCAGCCAATACCGGGACACTGGAAACACCATATATTTT.

The chain is built from TRBV10-3 and TRBJ2-7, with 8 bases lining up with TRBD2. Looked up from germline, CDR1 is ENHRY and CDR2 is SYGVKD. V lost 7 bases, J lost 3 bases, and 11 bases stayed unmatched. This CDR3 is built from 15 residues. The CDR3 sequence: CAITRGGSDIYEQYF. The CDR3 nucleotides read TGTGCCATCACCCGGGGGGGTTCGGATATCTACGAGCAGTACTTC.

CDR3 nucleotides: TGCAGTGTTATAACTAGCGCAGATACGCAGTATTTT. Encoded protein: CSVITSADTQYF. The chain uses TRBV20-1 and TRBJ2-3; 7 nucleotides align to TRBD2. From germline, CDR1 is DFQATT and CDR2 SNEGSKA (reference sequence). The CDR3 is 12 amino acids. J was trimmed by 4 bases and V by 7 bases; bases with no gene match: 5.

V and J are TRBV12-3 or TRBV12-4 and TRBJ2-3; D tentatively fits TRBD1 or TRBD2 (7 bases each). V was shortened by 4 bases and J by 1 base, with 24 bases between the two germline ends. The CDR3 has 19 residues. DNA of the CDR3: TGTGCCAGCAGTTCAAATGGCCCCCAACAGGGGAGGGGCACAGATACGCAGTATTTT. Translating gives CASSSNGPQQGRGTDTQYF.

The chain joins TRBV27 to TRBJ2-7, with D tentatively TRBD1 or TRBD2 (5 bases each). The V end was cut by 0 bases, the J end by 3 bases, with 9 bases between. Germline V gene lookup returns CDR1 MNHEY and CDR2 SMNVEV (reference sequence). CDR3 length: 14 amino acids. The CDR3 bases are TGTGCCAGCAGTTTATCGAGGGGTTTCTACGAGCAGTACTTC. It is translated as CASSLSRGFYEQYF.

The rearrangement uses TRBV20-1 and TRBJ1-2, with D possibly being TRBD1 (6 bases). The CDR3 contains 12 residues. CDR1 and CDR2 (germline): DFQATT, SNEGSKA (reference sequence). The CDR3 reads CSGGGWIYGYTF. CDR3 nucleotides: TGCAGCGGAGGGGGTTGGATCTATGGCTACACCTTC.

The chain combines TRBV11-2 with TRBJ1-3, with no clear D. There are 13 residues in the CDR3. Germline V gene lookup returns CDR1 SGHAT and CDR2 FQNNGV. Trimming took 7 bases from V and 7 from J, leaving 14 bases between them. CDR3 nucleotide sequence: TGTGCCAGCACCCCATGGAGCGGGAACACCATATATTTT. This sequence encodes CASTPWSGNTIYF.